These T cell receptor beta chains were read from a single sample in a study of cytomegalovirus exposure and HLA in healthy donors. TCRdb keeps only in-frame clones here, not all; method: immunoSEQ multiplex PCR. The repertoire has some 200,000 clones, roughly 80% of them found once; the top ten carry 1.6%. Sequencing was performed on PBMCs. These receptors originate from a man aged 50-59 years in good health and CMV-seronegative. Both conserved end residues are part of each CDR3. Each record gives: J gene, V gene, clone size, D gene, CDR3 DNA, CDR3 protein. A D gene is named only where the DNA matches it firmly. Clone size is given for some rows only: seen once, a few or many times, or a class if the clone is expanded.

>TRBJ2-7|TRBV20-1|NA|NA
TGCAGTGCTAGTAGAGGGGGCGAGCAGTACTTC
CSASRGGEQYF
>TRBJ2-2|TRBV5-1|once|TRBD1
TGCGCCACCTCCGGGGGGACAGGGGGTAGTCCAACGAACACCGGGGAGCTGTTTTTT
CATSGGTGGSPTNTGELFF
>TRBJ1-6|TRBV2|NA|TRBD1
TGTGCCAGCATGAACAGGGGAGGTAATTCACCCCTCCACTTT
CASMNRGGNSPLHF
>TRBJ2-7|TRBV19|NA|TRBD2
TGTGCCAGTACCCAACTAGCGGGACAGTTGACCGAGCAGTACTTC
CASTQLAGQLTEQYF
>TRBJ1-4|TRBV4-2|NA|TRBD1
TGTGCCGGCAGCCAATCCGGGACAGTTAATGAAAAACTGTTTTTT
CAGSQSGTVNEKLFF
>TRBJ2-2|TRBV5-1|NA|NA
TGCGCCAGCAGCTTGGGGCGTTCCAGCGCGAACACCGGGGAGCTGTTTTTT
CASSLGRSSANTGELFF
>TRBJ2-3|TRBV19|NA|NA
TGTGCCAGTAGTACCCCTGGGGGCGGCACAGATACGCAGTATTTT
CASSTPGGGTDTQYF
>TRBJ2-7|TRBV28|once|NA
TGTGCCAGCAGTCTTCGCGGTCCCTACGAGCAGTACTTC
CASSLRGPYEQYF
>TRBJ2-5|TRBV7-6|NA|TRBD1
TGTGCCAGCAGCCTCACATGGACAGGGGAAGAGACCCAGTACTTC
CASSLTWTGEETQYF
>TRBJ2-7|TRBV30|NA|TRBD2
TGTGCCTGGAGTGGACGGGACTACCTCTCCTACGAGCAGTACTTC
CAWSGRDYLSYEQYF
>TRBJ2-5|TRBV7-2|NA|TRBD2
TGTGCCAGCAGCTTTGGACTAGCGGGAGGGCCGAAGGAGACCCAGTACTTC
CASSFGLAGGPKETQYF
>TRBJ2-3|TRBV2|NA|TRBD1
TGTGCCAGCAGTGAATTTTGGGGGGGACAGGGAACAGATACGCAGTATTTT
CASSEFWGGQGTDTQYF
>TRBJ2-1|TRBV7-3|NA|TRBD2
TGTGCCAGCAGCCCTTCGGGACTAGGAAACAATGAGCAGTTCTTC
CASSPSGLGNNEQFF
>TRBJ2-1|TRBV11-2|NA|TRBD2
TGTGCCAGCAGCTTAGATCTATCTCTAGCGGGTTGGGGGTTGAATGAGCAGTTCTTC
CASSLDLSLAGWGLNEQFF
>TRBJ2-3|TRBV27|NA|TRBD2
TGTGCCACCTCAGGACTAGCGTTAACAGATACGCAGTATTTT
CATSGLALTDTQYF
>TRBJ2-7|TRBV30|NA|NA
TGTGCCTGGAGTGCGGGTCCGGCGGTTTACGAGCAGTACTTC
CAWSAGPAVYEQYF
>TRBJ2-5|TRBV2|NA|TRBD2
TGTGCCAGCATGCCACTAGCGGGGTCCCAATACTTC
CASMPLAGSQYF
>TRBJ2-7|TRBV9|NA|TRBD2
TGTGCCAGCAGCGTAGCAACTAGCGGGGGAGAGCAGTACTTC
CASSVATSGGEQYF
>TRBJ1-6|TRBV7-9|NA|TRBD1
TGTGCCAGCAGCTTAGGAGGACAGGGCCTTTCACCCCTCCACTTT
CASSLGGQGLSPLHF
>TRBJ1-4|TRBV7-9|few|TRBD1
TGTGCCAGCAGCCGGGACAGCTTTAATGAAAAACTGTTTTTT
CASSRDSFNEKLFF
>TRBJ2-7|TRBV11-2|few|TRBD1
TGTGCCAGCAGCTTTACGGACAGGGGGTACGAGCAGTACTTC
CASSFTDRGYEQYF
>TRBJ2-7|TRBV28|few|TRBD1
TGTGCCAGCAGTTCGGGACAGTCCTACGAGCAGTACTTC
CASSSGQSYEQYF
>TRBJ2-3|TRBV20-1|NA|NA
TGCAGTGCTTATGATAGAGATACGCAGTATTTT
CSAYDRDTQYF
>TRBJ2-5|TRBV9|NA|TRBD1
TGTGCCAGCAGCGTACAGGGGGCTCGGGAGACCCAGTACTTC
CASSVQGARETQYF
>TRBJ1-3|TRBV23-1|NA|NA
TGCGCCAGCAGTCAATCGGGTGGGGAGCCTGGAAACACCATATATTTT
CASSQSGGEPGNTIYF
>TRBJ2-7|TRBV2|NA|TRBD2
TGTGCCAGCAGCCGGACTAGCGGGCTGCCCTACGAGCAGTACTTC
CASSRTSGLPYEQYF
>TRBJ2-5|TRBV19|NA|TRBD2
TGTGCCAGTAGTTCCGTTTGGGGGGGGCAAGAGACCCAGTACTTC
CASSSVWGGQETQYF
>TRBJ2-7|TRBV5-5|NA|NA
TGTGCCAGCAGCCCTAGGGGACATGAAGCCGAGCAGTACTTC
CASSPRGHEAEQYF
>TRBJ1-2|TRBV28|NA|NA
TGTGCCAGCAGTCACTTTGAGGGTGACCGTAATGGCTACACCTTC
CASSHFEGDRNGYTF
>TRBJ2-5|TRBV6-5|once|NA
TGTGCCAGCAGTTCTTGGAGCGGGACCCAGTACTTC
CASSSWSGTQYF
>TRBJ2-7|TRBV9|NA|NA
TGTGCCAGCAGCGTAGATGCCAGGGGCCCGAGCGAGCAGTACTTC
CASSVDARGPSEQYF
>TRBJ1-1|TRBV10-1|NA|TRBD1
TGCGCCAGCAGCATTTACTCCGTAGACAGGGGGCCGTGGAACACTGAAGCTTTCTTT
CASSIYSVDRGPWNTEAFF
>TRBJ1-5|TRBV7-9|few|NA
TGTGCCAGCAACGGGCCAGGGGAAAGCAATCAGCCCCAGCATTTT
CASNGPGESNQPQHF
>TRBJ2-3|TRBV14|few|TRBD1
TGTGCCAGCAGCCAAGTCCGGGACAGGGGGCTTGATACGCAGTATTTT
CASSQVRDRGLDTQYF
>TRBJ2-1|TRBV29-1|NA|TRBD1
TGCAGCGCCTTTAGGACAGGGCCGAATGAGCAGTTCTTC
CSAFRTGPNEQFF
>TRBJ2-7|TRBV7-3|once|NA
TGTGCCAGCAGCTTATTTGGAGGGAGATCGACCTCTACCTACGAGCAGTACTTC
CASSLFGGRSTSTYEQYF
>TRBJ2-2|TRBV5-1|NA|TRBD1
TGCGCCAGCAGCTTGGTCCAGGGGGCCGGGGAGCTGTTTTTT
CASSLVQGAGELFF
>TRBJ1-1|TRBV19|NA|TRBD1
TGTGCCAGTAGCCGAGACAGGGGCACTGAAGCTTTCTTT
CASSRDRGTEAFF
>TRBJ2-3|TRBV2|NA|TRBD2
TGTGCCAGCAGCTCCCGACTAGCGGGAGTGGGAGATACGCAGTATTTT
CASSSRLAGVGDTQYF
>TRBJ2-3|TRBV18|NA|NA
TGTGCCAGCTCACCGCAGGGAAGGGAGGTGACAGATACGCAGTATTTT
CASSPQGREVTDTQYF
>TRBJ2-3|TRBV5-4|NA|NA
TGTGCCAGCAGCGGAAAACAGGGACGCACAGATACGCAGTATTTT
CASSGKQGRTDTQYF
>TRBJ1-3|TRBV7-8|NA|NA
TGTGCCAGCAGCTTAAGTTTTTCGGGTACTGGAAACACCATATATTTT
CASSLSFSGTGNTIYF
>TRBJ1-4|TRBV5-4|NA|TRBD1
TGTGCCAGCAGCTTACCACAGGGGGGTAATGAAAAACTGTTTTTT
CASSLPQGGNEKLFF
>TRBJ2-3|TRBV9|NA|TRBD2
TGTGCCAGCAGCCTAGCGGGAGTAGCAGATACGCAGTATTTT
CASSLAGVADTQYF
>TRBJ2-3|TRBV7-2|NA|TRBD2
TGTGCCAGCGCTCTAGGACTAGCGATAACCAGCCCGATAGATACGCAGTATTTT
CASALGLAITSPIDTQYF
>TRBJ1-1|TRBV5-1|few|NA
TGCGCCAGCAGCTTGGATGGACAGTCGAACACTGAAGCTTTCTTT
CASSLDGQSNTEAFF
>TRBJ2-7|TRBV7-9|NA|TRBD2
TGTGCCAGCAGCCCGGTAGCGGGGTCCCCCTACGAGCAGTACTTC
CASSPVAGSPYEQYF
>TRBJ1-2|TRBV5-4|NA|NA
TGTGCCAGCAGCTTGGATCCCCGGGGATCCTGGGGCTACACCTTC
CASSLDPRGSWGYTF
>TRBJ1-4|TRBV5-6|NA|TRBD1
TGTGCCAGCAGTTTCACCCAGGGGGCCAATGAAAAACTGTTTTTT
CASSFTQGANEKLFF
>TRBJ1-1|TRBV9|NA|NA
TGTGCCAGCAGCGTAGAGGCAGGGCCTATGAACACTGAAGCTTTCTTT
CASSVEAGPMNTEAFF
>TRBJ1-4|TRBV7-2|NA|NA
TGTGCCAGCAGCTTAGCGCAGAACGCAAGACTGTTTTTT
CASSLAQNARLFF
>TRBJ1-1|TRBV28|NA|NA
TGTGCCAGCACGTTGAGGGACACTGAAGCTTTCTTT
CASTLRDTEAFF
>TRBJ1-4|TRBV7-2|few|NA
TGTGCCAGCAGCTTCCAGGGAACAACTAATGAAAAACTGTTTTTT
CASSFQGTTNEKLFF
>TRBJ2-5|TRBV4-3|NA|NA
TGCGCCAGCAGCCAAGATGTAGGGGTAGAGACCCAGTACTTC
CASSQDVGVETQYF
>TRBJ2-7|TRBV30|NA|NA
TGTGCCTGGACCATCCGGGCAGGGTACGAGCAGTACTTC
CAWTIRAGYEQYF
>TRBJ2-7|TRBV4-1|NA|NA
TGCGCCAGCAGCCGGATCCCAATGACAGGTACCTACGAGCAGTACTTC
CASSRIPMTGTYEQYF
>TRBJ2-1|TRBV10-3|once|TRBD2
TGTGCCACAAGGACTAGCGGGACTTACAATGAGCAGTTCTTC
CATRTSGTYNEQFF